This TCR beta chain was identified in a study of cytomegalovirus exposure and HLA in healthy donors. Primers for the PCR totalled 60 Vbeta and 13 Jbeta. The repertoire was sequenced with immunoSEQ multiplex PCR; TCRdb's copy has only in-frame clones and lacks some. This table holds 150,000 to 200,000 clones, about 80% found once. CDR3 size: 14 residues. Germline CDR1 reads SNHLY; CDR2 reads FYNNEI. The V and J ends lost 6 bases and 4 bases respectively, with 15 bases between them. Regarding the study as a whole: Most TCR sequences proved rare, with some public TCRs found in many donors. In the analysis, some V segments, TRBV6-2 and TRBV6-3 included, were excluded as indistinguishable. HLA-A and HLA-B allele assignments for most subjects were reportedly predicted accurately using TCR beta sequences. Associated with cytomegalovirus, according to the listing, were 150 to 200 TCR beta chains.

For this clone: Its antigen remains unidentified.

Material for sequencing was PBMCs. This sequence joins TRBV2 and TRBJ2-5; tentative D call: TRBD1 (7 bases). This TCR was recovered from a girl between 5 and 17 years old in good health and CMV-seropositive. CDR3 loop: CASRNGGGGETQYF. CDR3 DNA: TGTGCCAGCAGAAACGGAGGGGGCGGAGAGACCCAGTACTTC.